The source of this T cell receptor (beta chain) is a study of control samples from healthy donors and cancer patients. From germline, CDR1 is SQVTM and CDR2 ANQGSEA. The CDR3 consists of 13 residues. V was clipped by 4 bases and J by 4 bases, with 12 bases between them. Sequencing was performed with immunoSEQ multiplex PCR; in TCRdb, only in-frame clones are kept and a portion is missing. The data hold over 75,000 clones, with 82% observed a single time. This clonotype originated in a man in his fifties or sixties in good health. The rearrangement joins TRBV29-1 to TRBJ2-3, with D uncertain. The source material was blood. For the CDR3, the DNA is TGCAGCGTTGCCCCGGCCCGGGCAGATACGCAGTATTTT. The encoded protein is CSVAPARADTQYF.